The 9 T cell receptor beta chains below come from one sample, sequenced in a study. TCRdb independently ran MiXCR on the 5' RACE reads; one entry per CDR3 protein. The sample yields 8,000 to 9,500 distinct CDR3 sequences, 35% to 45% seen once. The sample taken for sequencing was tumor-infiltrating memory CD4+ T cells sorted from the breast tumor. Subset described: memory CD4+ T cells, CD4+CD45RO+CD25-. The receptors originated from a female donor with breast cancer.

About this clonotype itself: A much larger clonotype is one base distant, so this may be a read error. The chain is built from TRBV6-2 or TRBV6-3 and TRBJ2-3; D ambiguous. Trimming removed 5 bases at V and 0 bases at J, with 12 bases between. Germline loops: CDR1 MNHEY, CDR2 SVGEGT. This CDR3 spans 15 amino acids. The CDR3 region is CASSMRLTSTDTQYF. In nucleotides, the CDR3 is TGTGCCAGCAGTATGAGACTCACTAGCACAGATACGCAGTATTTT.

This clonotype was seen more than once but under ten times. The J gene is TRBJ2-7, the V gene TRBV5-1, with 12 bases matching TRBD2. Per the germline V gene, CDR1 is SGHRS and CDR2 is YFSETQ. Trimming at V came to 0 bases and at J to 6 bases, leaving 4 bases not matched to a gene. The CDR3 runs to 15 residues. The chain's CDR3 is CASSLDPGLAGEQYF. The CDR3 coding sequence is TGCGCCAGCAGCTTGGACCCGGGACTAGCGGGCGAGCAGTACTTC.

V usage is TRBV29-1 and J usage is TRBJ2-1, with TRBD2 identical over 11 bases. In germline, CDR1 is SQVTM, CDR2 ANQGSEA. The CDR3 length is 18 residues. V lost 1 base, J lost 2 bases, and 10 bases stayed unmatched. The CDR3, as DNA: TGCAGCGTTGAAGGGAAACTAGCGGGAGTGGTTACCTACAATGAGCAGTTCTTC. The encoded protein is CSVEGKLAGVVTYNEQFF.

The V call is TRBV29-1, the J call TRBJ1-2, with no clear D. V lost 2 bases to trimming and J lost 4 bases, with 8 bases between them. Looked up from germline, CDR1 is SQVTM and CDR2 is ANQGSEA. This CDR3 is 12 amino acids long. DNA for the CDR3: TGCAGCGTTGAACCGACGAGCTATGGCTACACCTTC. It encodes CSVEPTSYGYTF.

The rearrangement joins TRBV9 to TRBJ2-1; the D gene could be TRBD1 or TRBD2 (5 bases each). CDR1 SGDLS and CDR2 YYNGEE come from the germline V gene. This CDR3 is 18 amino acids long. V lost 1 base and J lost 2, with 19 bases in between. The CDR3 nucleotides are TGTGCCAGCAGCGTATCGGGACCCGCGAGCTTACCCTACAATGAGCAGTTCTTC. Translated: CASSVSGPASLPYNEQFF.

Comments on this clonotype: With a much larger clone just one base away, this may be a read error. The chain combines TRBV5-1 with TRBJ2-1; 10 bases line up with TRBD2. The CDR3 is made up of 14 amino acids. The germline V gene encodes CDR1 SGHRS and CDR2 YFSETQ. With V trimmed by 0 bases and J by 9 bases, 3 bases remained unmatched. CDR3 sequence: CASSLALAGCEQFF. CDR3 DNA: TGCGCCAGCAGCTTGGCACTAGCGGGGTGTGAGCAGTTCTTC.

This clonotype was observed many times. The chain is built from TRBV18 and TRBJ2-5, with 11 bases identical to TRBD2. CDR3 length: 15 amino acids. CDR1 KGHSH and CDR2 LQKENI come from the germline V gene. The J segment lost 4 bases and the V segment lost 4 bases, leaving 5 bases of the junction unmatched. The CDR3 sequence is CASSQATSGTETQYF. In nucleotides, the CDR3 is TGTGCCAGCTCACAGGCGACTAGCGGGACAGAGACCCAGTACTTC.

This clonotype was detected ten times or more. The rearrangement joins TRBV5-6 to TRBJ2-1, with D unclear. V was shortened by 2 bases and J by 0 bases, with 12 bases between the two germline ends. The CDR3 has 16 amino acids. Germline values: CDR1 SGHDT, CDR2 YYEEEE. The CDR3 DNA follows: TGTGCCAGCAGCTTCCCCCCCCCGACCTCCTACAATGAGCAGTTCTTC. Amino acids: CASSFPPPTSYNEQFF.

This clonotype has at least ten counts. The chain joins TRBV25-1 to TRBJ2-3; 8 bases are a match to TRBD1. CDR1 and CDR2 (germline): MGHDK, SYGVNS. The CDR3 covers 18 residues. J lost 1 base, V lost 0 bases, and 9 bases had no gene match. The CDR3: CASSEYGGRGRGTDTQYF. CDR3 DNA: TGTGCCAGCAGTGAATATGGGGGCAGGGGGCGCGGCACAGATACGCAGTATTTT. The variable domain in full, with the rest retrieved from reference TRBV25-1 and TRBJ2-3, is EADIYQTPRYLVIGTGKKITLECSQTMGHDKMYWYQQDPGMELHLIHYSYGVNSTEKGDLSSESTVSRIRTEHFPLTLESARPSHTSQYLCASSEYGGRGRGTDTQYFGPGTRLTVL.